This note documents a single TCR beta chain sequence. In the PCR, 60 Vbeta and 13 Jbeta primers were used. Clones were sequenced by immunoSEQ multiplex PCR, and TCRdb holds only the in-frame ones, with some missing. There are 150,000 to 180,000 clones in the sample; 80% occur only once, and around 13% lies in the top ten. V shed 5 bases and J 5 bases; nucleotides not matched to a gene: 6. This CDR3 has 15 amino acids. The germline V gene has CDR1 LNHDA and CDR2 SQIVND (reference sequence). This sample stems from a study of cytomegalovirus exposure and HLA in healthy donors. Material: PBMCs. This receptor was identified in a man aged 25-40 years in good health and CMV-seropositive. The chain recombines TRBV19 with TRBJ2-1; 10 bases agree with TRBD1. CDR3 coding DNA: TGTGCCAGTAGTCAAACCGGGACAGGGGACAATGAGCAGTTCTTC. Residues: CASSQTGTGDNEQFF.